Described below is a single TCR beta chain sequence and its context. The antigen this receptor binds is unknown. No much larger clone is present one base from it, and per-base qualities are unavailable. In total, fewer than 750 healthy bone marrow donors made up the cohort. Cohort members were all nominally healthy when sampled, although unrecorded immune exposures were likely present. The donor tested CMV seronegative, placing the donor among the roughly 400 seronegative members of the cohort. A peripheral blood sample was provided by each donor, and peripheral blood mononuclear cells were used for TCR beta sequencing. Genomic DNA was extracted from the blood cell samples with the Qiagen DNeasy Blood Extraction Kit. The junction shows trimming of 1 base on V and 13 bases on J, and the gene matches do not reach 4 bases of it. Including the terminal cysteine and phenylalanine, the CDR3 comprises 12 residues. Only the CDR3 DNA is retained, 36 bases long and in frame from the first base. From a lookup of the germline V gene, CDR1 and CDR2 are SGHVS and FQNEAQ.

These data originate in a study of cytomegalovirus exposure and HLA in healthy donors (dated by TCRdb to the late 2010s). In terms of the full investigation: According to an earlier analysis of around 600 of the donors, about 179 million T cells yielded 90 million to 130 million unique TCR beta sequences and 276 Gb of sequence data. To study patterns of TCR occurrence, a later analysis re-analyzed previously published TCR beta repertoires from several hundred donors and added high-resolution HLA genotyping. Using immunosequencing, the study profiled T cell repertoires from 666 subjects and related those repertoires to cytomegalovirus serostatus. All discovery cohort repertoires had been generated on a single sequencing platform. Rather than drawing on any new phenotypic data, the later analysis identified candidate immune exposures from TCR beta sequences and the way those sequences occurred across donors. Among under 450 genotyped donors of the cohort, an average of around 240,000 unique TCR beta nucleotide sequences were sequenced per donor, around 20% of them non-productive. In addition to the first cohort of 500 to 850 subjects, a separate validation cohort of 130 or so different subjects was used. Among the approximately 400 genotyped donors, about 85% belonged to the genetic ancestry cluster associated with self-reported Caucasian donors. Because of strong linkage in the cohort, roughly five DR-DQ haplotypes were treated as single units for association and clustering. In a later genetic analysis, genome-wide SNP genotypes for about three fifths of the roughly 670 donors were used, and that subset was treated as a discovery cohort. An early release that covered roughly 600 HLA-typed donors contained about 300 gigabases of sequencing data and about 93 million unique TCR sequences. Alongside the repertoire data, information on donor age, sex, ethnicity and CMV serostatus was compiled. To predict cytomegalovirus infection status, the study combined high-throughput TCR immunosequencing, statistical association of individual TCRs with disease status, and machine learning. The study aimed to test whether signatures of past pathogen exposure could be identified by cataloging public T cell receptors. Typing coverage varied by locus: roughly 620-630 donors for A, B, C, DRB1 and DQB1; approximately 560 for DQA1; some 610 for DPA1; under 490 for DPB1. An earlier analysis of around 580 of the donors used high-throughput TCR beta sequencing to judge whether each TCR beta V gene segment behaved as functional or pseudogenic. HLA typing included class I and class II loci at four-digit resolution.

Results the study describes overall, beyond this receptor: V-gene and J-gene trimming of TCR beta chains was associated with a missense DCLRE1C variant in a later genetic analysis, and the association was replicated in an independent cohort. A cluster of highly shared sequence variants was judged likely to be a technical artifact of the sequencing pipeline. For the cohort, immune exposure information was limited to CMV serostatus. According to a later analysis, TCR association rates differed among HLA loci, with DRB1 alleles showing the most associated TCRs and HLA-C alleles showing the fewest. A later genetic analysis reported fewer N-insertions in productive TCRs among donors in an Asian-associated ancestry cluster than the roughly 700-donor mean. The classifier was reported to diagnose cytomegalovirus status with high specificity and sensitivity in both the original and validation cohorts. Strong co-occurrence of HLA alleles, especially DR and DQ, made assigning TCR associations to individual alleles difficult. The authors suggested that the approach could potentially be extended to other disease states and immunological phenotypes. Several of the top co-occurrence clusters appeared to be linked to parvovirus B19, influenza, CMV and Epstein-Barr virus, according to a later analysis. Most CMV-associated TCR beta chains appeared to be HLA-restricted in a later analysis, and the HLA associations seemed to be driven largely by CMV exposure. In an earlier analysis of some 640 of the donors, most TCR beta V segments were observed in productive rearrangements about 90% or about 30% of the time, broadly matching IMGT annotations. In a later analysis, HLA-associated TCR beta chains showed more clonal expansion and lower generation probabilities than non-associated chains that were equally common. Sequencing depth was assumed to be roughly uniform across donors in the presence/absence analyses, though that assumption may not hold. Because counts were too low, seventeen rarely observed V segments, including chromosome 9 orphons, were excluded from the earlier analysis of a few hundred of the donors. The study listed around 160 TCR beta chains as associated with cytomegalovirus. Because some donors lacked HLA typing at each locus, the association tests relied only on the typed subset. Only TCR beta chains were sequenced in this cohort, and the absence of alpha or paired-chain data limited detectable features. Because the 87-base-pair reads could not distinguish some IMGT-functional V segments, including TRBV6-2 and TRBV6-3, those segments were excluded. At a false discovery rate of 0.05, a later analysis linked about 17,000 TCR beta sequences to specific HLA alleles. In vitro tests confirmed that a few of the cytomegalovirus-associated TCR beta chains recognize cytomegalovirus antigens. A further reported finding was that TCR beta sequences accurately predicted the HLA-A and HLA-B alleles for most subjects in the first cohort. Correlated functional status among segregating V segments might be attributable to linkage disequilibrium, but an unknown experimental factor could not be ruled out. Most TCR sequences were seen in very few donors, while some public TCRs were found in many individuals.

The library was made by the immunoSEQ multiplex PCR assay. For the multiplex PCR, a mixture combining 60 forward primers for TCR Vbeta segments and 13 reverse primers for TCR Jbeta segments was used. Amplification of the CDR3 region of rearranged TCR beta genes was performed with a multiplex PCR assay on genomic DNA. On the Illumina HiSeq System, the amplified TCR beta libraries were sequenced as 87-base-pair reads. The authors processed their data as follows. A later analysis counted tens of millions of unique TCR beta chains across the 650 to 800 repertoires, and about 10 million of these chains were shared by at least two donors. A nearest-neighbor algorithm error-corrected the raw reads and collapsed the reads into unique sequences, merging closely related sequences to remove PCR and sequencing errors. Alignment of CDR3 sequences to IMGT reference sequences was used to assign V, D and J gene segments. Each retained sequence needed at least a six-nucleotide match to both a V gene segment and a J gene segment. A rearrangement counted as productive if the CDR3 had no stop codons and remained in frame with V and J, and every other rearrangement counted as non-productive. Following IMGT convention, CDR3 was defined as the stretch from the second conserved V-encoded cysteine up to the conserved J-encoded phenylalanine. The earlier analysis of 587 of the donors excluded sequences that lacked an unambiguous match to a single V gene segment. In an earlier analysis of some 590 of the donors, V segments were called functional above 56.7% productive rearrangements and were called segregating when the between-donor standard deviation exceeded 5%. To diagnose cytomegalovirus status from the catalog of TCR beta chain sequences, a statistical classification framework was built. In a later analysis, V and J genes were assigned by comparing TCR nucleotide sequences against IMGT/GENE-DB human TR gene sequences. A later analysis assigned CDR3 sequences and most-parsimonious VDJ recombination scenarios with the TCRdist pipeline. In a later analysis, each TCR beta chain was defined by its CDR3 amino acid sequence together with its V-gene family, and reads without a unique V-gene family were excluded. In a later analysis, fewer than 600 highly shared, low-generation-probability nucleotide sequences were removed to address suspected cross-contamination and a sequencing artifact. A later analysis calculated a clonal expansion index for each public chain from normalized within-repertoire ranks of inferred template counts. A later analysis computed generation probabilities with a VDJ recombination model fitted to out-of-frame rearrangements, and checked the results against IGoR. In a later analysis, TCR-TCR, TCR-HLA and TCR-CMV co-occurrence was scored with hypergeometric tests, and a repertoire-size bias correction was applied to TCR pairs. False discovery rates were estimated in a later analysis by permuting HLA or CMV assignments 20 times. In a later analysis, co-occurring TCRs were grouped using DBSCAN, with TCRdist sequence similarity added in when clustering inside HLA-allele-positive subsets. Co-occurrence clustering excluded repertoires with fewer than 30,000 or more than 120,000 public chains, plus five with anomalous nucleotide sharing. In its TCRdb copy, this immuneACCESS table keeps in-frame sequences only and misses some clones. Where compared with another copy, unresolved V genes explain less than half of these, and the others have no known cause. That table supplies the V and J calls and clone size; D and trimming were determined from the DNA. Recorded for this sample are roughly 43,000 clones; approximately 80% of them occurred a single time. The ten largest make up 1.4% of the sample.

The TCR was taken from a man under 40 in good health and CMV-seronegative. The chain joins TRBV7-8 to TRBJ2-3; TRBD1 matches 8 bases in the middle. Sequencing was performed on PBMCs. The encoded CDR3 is CASSLDRGFEYF. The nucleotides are TGTGCCAGCAGCTTAGACAGGGGGTTTGAGTATTTT.